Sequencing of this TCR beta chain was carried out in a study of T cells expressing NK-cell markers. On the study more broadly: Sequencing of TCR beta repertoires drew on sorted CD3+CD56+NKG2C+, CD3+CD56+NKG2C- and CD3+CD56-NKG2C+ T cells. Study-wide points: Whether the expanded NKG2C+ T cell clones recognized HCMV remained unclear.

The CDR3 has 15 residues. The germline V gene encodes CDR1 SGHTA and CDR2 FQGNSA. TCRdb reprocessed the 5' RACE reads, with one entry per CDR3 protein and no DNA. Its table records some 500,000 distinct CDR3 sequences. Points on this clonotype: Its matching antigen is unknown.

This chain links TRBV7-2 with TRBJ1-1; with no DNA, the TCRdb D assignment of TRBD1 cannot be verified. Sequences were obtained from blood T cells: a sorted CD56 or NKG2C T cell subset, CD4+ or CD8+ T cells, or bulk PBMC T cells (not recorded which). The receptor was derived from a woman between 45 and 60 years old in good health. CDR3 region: CASSFIPGQHTEAFF.